This passage covers 16 T cell receptor beta chains from one sample sequenced in a study of neurological immune-mediated disorders. TCRdb passed the 5' RACE reads through MiXCR, listing each CDR3 protein once. The sample includes 45,000 to 55,000 distinct CDR3 sequences, 3% to 4.5% of them seen just once. The sequenced material came from PBMCs. These TCRs come from a man aged 55 to 70 with multiple sclerosis.

This clonotype was counted at least ten times. CDR3 in DNA: TGTGCCAGCACCTCCCAACCGGGACAGGGGACTGGCTACACCTTC. This gives the protein CASTSQPGQGTGYTF. The chain employs TRBV27 and TRBJ1-2, with 10 bases lining up with TRBD1. The J segment lost 7 bases and the V segment lost 7 bases, leaving 12 bases of the junction unmatched. There are 15 residues in the CDR3. The germline gives CDR1 MNHEY, CDR2 SMNVEV (reference sequence).

This clonotype was seen many times. J is TRBJ1-1 and V is TRBV28; no firm D call. The germline gives CDR1 MDHEN, CDR2 SYDVKM. Trimming left V 6 bases short and J 2 bases short, with 4 bases between. This CDR3 has 11 residues. The CDR3 loop reads CASRRNTEAFF. In nucleotides, the CDR3 is TGTGCCAGCAGGCGAAACACTGAAGCTTTCTTT.

This rearrangement joins TRBV20-1 to TRBJ1-1, with D perhaps TRBD1 (5 bases). Germline lookup yields CDR1 DFQATT and CDR2 SNEGSKA (reference sequence). CDR3 size: 12 residues. With 6 bases removed from V and 7 bases from J, the gap between germline ends came to 15 bases. This CDR3 is CSASLGDYEAFF. The CDR3 DNA reads TGCAGTGCGAGCTTGGGGGATTATGAAGCTTTCTTT.

This clonotype was observed many times. The chain links TRBV5-1 to TRBJ2-1; D unresolved. Per germline, CDR1 SGHRS and CDR2 YFSETQ. The CDR3 has 14 amino acids. Deletions cut 5 bases from V and 3 bases from J, with 12 bases between. The CDR3 bases are TGCGCCAGCAGTCTGTCAACCTTCTACAATGAGCAGTTCTTC. Translation: CASSLSTFYNEQFF.

This clonotype has ten or more counts. The V and J genes are TRBV20-1 and TRBJ2-4; D may be TRBD1 (6 bases). The V and J ends lost 5 bases and 1 base respectively, with 15 bases between them. The CDR3 runs to 15 residues. The germline V gene has CDR1 DFQATT and CDR2 SNEGSKA (reference sequence). The CDR3 bases are TGCAGTGCTGTCGCAAGGGGGTCTGCCAAAAACATTCAGTACTTC. Encoded protein: CSAVARGSAKNIQYF.

Ten or more counts support this clonotype. This chain links TRBV20-1 with TRBJ1-5; no reliable D call. The germline V gene has CDR1 DFQATT and CDR2 SNEGSKA (reference sequence). Between the trimmed V and J ends, which lost 6 bases and 15 bases, there was a span of 15 bases. The CDR3 is made up of 10 amino acids. The CDR3 DNA is TGCAGTGCCCGGCGGGGATTTATGCATTTT. It translates to CSARRGFMHF.

This clonotype was seen many times. The chain uses TRBV3-1 and TRBJ2-7, with 7 bases lining up with TRBD2. The CDR3 consists of 14 residues. Germline V gene lookup returns CDR1 LGHDT and CDR2 YNNKEL (reference sequence). After removal of 1 base from V and 2 bases from J, the junction contained 2 bases not matched to a gene. In DNA form, the CDR3 reads TGTGCCAGCAGCCAAGGGGCGGGGGCCTACGAGCAGTACTTC. The encoded protein is CASSQGAGAYEQYF.

Many counts were recorded for this clonotype. Lacking the conserved final phenylalanine or tryptophan, this CDR3 likely reflects a read error. The chain recombines TRBV12-3 or TRBV12-4 with TRBJ1-2; 10 positions match TRBD1. The CDR3 is made up of 14 amino acids. The V segment lost 7 bases and the J segment 4 bases; nucleotides outside the gene matches: 6. CDR3 residues: CASKGTGDFYGYTC. The CDR3 nucleotides read TGTGCCAGCAAGGGGACAGGGGATTTCTATGGCTACACCTGC.

A remark on this clonotype: Germline is not matched at one junction end, which may reflect a read error. The chain combines TRBV5-1 with TRBJ2-1; 7 bases map to TRBD1. There are 14 residues in the CDR3. The germline CDR1 and CDR2 sequences are SGHRS and YFSETQ. CDR3 nucleotide sequence: TGCACCAGCAACTTGTGGGGACAGTACAATGAGCAGTTCTTC. Its translation is CTSNLWGQYNEQFF.

This clonotype was counted at least ten times. This rearrangement joins TRBV10-1 to TRBJ2-2; tentatively, D is TRBD1 or TRBD2 (5 bases each). Trimming cost V 6 bases and J 5 bases, with 13 bases left between them. Germline assignment: CDR1 WNHNN and CDR2 SYGVQD (reference sequence). The CDR3 extends over 14 amino acids. This CDR3 is CASSDSGGTGELFF. The CDR3 DNA reads as TGCGCCAGCAGCGACAGTGGAGGAACCGGGGAGCTGTTTTTT.

In its sample, this clonotype was seen many times. The genes are TRBV5-6 and TRBJ1-2; 8 bases map to TRBD1. This CDR3 contains 14 residues. CDR1 and CDR2 (germline): SGHDT, YYEEEE. J lost 7 bases, V lost 0 bases, and 5 bases had no gene match. In DNA, the CDR3 is TGTGCCAGCAGCTTGGGACAGGGGTTACTTGGCTACACCTTC. It codes for CASSLGQGLLGYTF. The full variable domain, rest sourced from reference TRBV5-6 and TRBJ1-2, is DAGVTQSPTHLIKTRGQQVTLRCSPKSGHDTVSWYQQALGQGPQFIFQYYEEEERQRGNFPDRFSGHQFPNYSSELNVNALLLGDSALYLCASSLGQGLLGYTFGSGTRLTVV.

In its sample, this clonotype was seen many times. This sequence joins TRBV20-1 and TRBJ2-3, with D unclear. V lost 1 base and J lost 5, with 10 bases in between. In germline, CDR1 is DFQATT, CDR2 SNEGSKA (reference sequence). CDR3 length: 13 residues. CDR3 in amino acids: CSARGPIGDTQYF. The DNA for the CDR3 is TGCAGTGCTAGAGGGCCAATCGGAGATACGCAGTATTTT.

This clonotype has ten or more counts. The V gene is TRBV27, the J gene TRBJ2-3; a possible D gene is TRBD1 (5 bases). The CDR3 runs to 17 residues. V was shortened by 5 bases and J by 3 bases, with 21 bases between the two germline ends. The germline gives CDR1 MNHEY, CDR2 SMNVEV (reference sequence). CDR3 DNA: TGTGCCAGCAGTCATCCGGGCAAAGGGGTCGTGACAGATACGCAGTATTTT. Translated, it gives CASSHPGKGVVTDTQYF.

The table lists this clonotype with many counts. J is TRBJ1-4 and V is TRBV5-1; D possibly corresponds to TRBD1 (6 bases). Trimming removed 0 bases at V and 2 bases at J, with 11 bases between. This CDR3 comprises 16 residues. Germline V gives CDR1 SGHRS, CDR2 YFSETQ. CDR3 region: CASSLGWQGTNEKLFF. Here the CDR3 DNA reads TGCGCCAGCAGCTTGGGGTGGCAGGGGACTAATGAAAAACTGTTTTTT. Together with reference TRBV5-1 and TRBJ1-4, the CDR3 gives the full variable domain: KAGVTQTPRYLIKTRGQQVTLSCSPISGHRSVSWYQQTPGQGLQFLFEYFSETQRNKGNFPGRFSGRQFSNSRSEMNVSTLELGDSALYLCASSLGWQGTNEKLFFGSGTQLSVL.

This clonotype was seen many times. The chain is built from TRBV5-1 and TRBJ2-7, with 10 positions matching TRBD1. This CDR3 spans 14 amino acids. Germline V gives CDR1 SGHRS, CDR2 YFSETQ. The J segment lost 4 bases and the V segment lost 6 bases, leaving 7 bases of the junction unmatched. The DNA for the CDR3 is TGCGCCAGCACTCCCCGGGACAGGGGTTACGAGCAGTACTTC. Translating gives CASTPRDRGYEQYF.

This clonotype occurred many times. V usage is TRBV7-8 and J usage is TRBJ2-7; 11 bases are a match to TRBD1. V lost 3 bases and J lost 0; bases outside the gene matches: 1. The CDR3 runs 15 residues. Per germline, CDR1 SGHVS and CDR2 FQNEAQ. The CDR3 here is CASSLGTGGSYEQYF. CDR3 sequence (DNA): TGTGCCAGCAGCTTGGGGACAGGGGGCTCCTACGAGCAGTACTTC.